This T cell receptor beta chain emerged from a study of cytomegalovirus exposure and HLA in healthy donors. For the study at large: There were about 86 million unique TCRs (from HLA-typed donors) in an early data release.

Trimming stripped 2 bases from V and 3 bases from J, with 11 bases between. The CDR3 sequence is 14 residues long. Germline V gives CDR1 MDHEN, CDR2 SYDVKM. A note on this clone: Antigen unknown.

Whole-study findings and limits: The productive fraction for most TCR beta V segments was about 90% or about 30% in an earlier analysis. As a later analysis showed, a missense DCLRE1C variant was linked to trimming of TCR beta V- and J-genes. Researchers had no immune exposure information except CMV serostatus available.

PCR amplification relied on 60 Vbeta primers (plus 13 Jbeta primers). Data came from immunoSEQ multiplex PCR; TCRdb stores just in-frame clones and leaves some out. The repertoire includes some 77,000 clones, 79% of them detected once, and roughly 22% sits in the top ten. This TCR derives from a woman aged 40 to 50 in good health and CMV-seropositive. The V and J genes are TRBV28 and TRBJ2-7, with D maybe TRBD1 (6 bases). What was sequenced was PBMCs. The CDR3 DNA follows: TGTGCCAGCAGTTTAAGGACAGTGAACTACGAGCAGTACTTC. Translating it yields CASSLRTVNYEQYF.